One sample yielded the 30 T cell receptor beta chains listed below, sequenced in a study of identical twins' blood T cells. TCRdb itself ran the 5' RACE reads through MiXCR, one entry per CDR3 protein. This table has 350,000 to 400,000 distinct CDR3 sequences, 28% appearing once. The sequenced sample was PBMCs. These receptors originate from a woman aged 18-49 years in good health.

This chain connects TRBV29-1 to TRBJ1-1; D ambiguous. CDR1 and CDR2 (germline): SQVTM, ANQGSEA. The CDR3 extends over 13 amino acids. Trimming took off 3 bases at V and 11 bases at J, with 19 bases between the two ends. The CDR3 sequence: CSVETLFIPEAFF. CDR3 DNA: TGCAGCGTTGAGACCCTCTTTATTCCAGAGGCTTTCTTT.

This sequence joins TRBV6-1 and TRBJ2-7, with D possibly being TRBD1 (5 bases). This CDR3 contains 14 residues. Deletions cut 6 bases from V and 4 bases from J, with 16 bases between. Germline loops: CDR1 MNHNS, CDR2 SASEGT. The CDR3 sequence is CASRLEDIEYEQYF. In nucleotides, the CDR3 is TGTGCCAGCAGGCTAGAGGACATAGAGTACGAGCAGTACTTC.

This clonotype was observed many times. J is TRBJ1-6 and V is TRBV10-3, with D uncertain. The CDR3 is 15 amino acids. Germline V gene lookup returns CDR1 ENHRY and CDR2 SYGVKD. Trimming removed 0 bases at V and 5 bases at J, with 8 bases between. The CDR3 nucleotides read TGTGCCATCAGTGAGTCGGCAGGAGATAATTCACCCCTCCACTTT. Its protein product is CAISESAGDNSPLHF.

This clonotype was detected only a few times. The V and J genes are TRBV30 and TRBJ1-2; 7 nucleotides align to TRBD1. V lost 5 bases, J lost 6 bases, and 9 bases stayed unmatched. Germline CDR1 reads GTSNPN; CDR2 reads SVGIG (reference sequence). CDR3 size: 13 residues. The CDR3 loop is CAWVTGVPHGYTF. CDR3 coding DNA: TGTGCCTGGGTAACAGGGGTTCCACATGGCTACACCTTC.

This clonotype was counted a few times. The V and J genes are TRBV20-1 and TRBJ1-5; D call uncertain. V was clipped by 3 bases and J by 5 bases, with 8 bases between them. Germline V gives CDR1 DFQATT, CDR2 SNEGSKA (reference sequence). The CDR3 extends over 12 amino acids. The CDR3 region is CSASDNDQPQHF. CDR3 sequence (DNA): TGCAGTGCTAGTGACAACGATCAGCCCCAGCATTTT.

V and J are TRBV19 and TRBJ1-5; 10 bases match TRBD1. The germline gives CDR1 LNHDA, CDR2 SQIVND (reference sequence). This CDR3 is 15 amino acids long. V was clipped by 1 base and J by 7 bases; unmatched bases: 4. The CDR3 DNA reads TGTGCCAGTAGTATAGGGGACAGGGGTCTACAGCCCCAGCATTTT. This gives the protein CASSIGDRGLQPQHF.

V usage is TRBV29-1 and J usage is TRBJ2-1; possibly TRBD2 for D (6 bases). The CDR3 totals 14 residues. Germline V CDR1 and CDR2: SQVTM, ANQGSEA. Trimming took 8 bases from V and 1 from J, leaving 15 bases between them. The CDR3 sequence: CSPYPSVSYNEQFF. The CDR3 region has the DNA TGCAGCCCGTATCCTAGCGTATCCTACAATGAGCAGTTCTTC.

This sequence joins TRBV6-2 or TRBV6-3 and TRBJ2-1; 12 bases are a match to TRBD2. Germline CDR1 MNHEY, CDR2 SVGEGT. The junction had 12 bases not matched to a gene; V was cut back by 7 bases and J by 11 bases. CDR3 length equals 15 residues. CDR3 residues: CASNNLAGGPVKQFF. As DNA, the CDR3 is TGTGCCAGCAACAATCTAGCGGGAGGGCCTGTTAAGCAGTTCTTC.

This clonotype was found a few times. V is TRBV5-1 and J is TRBJ2-7; TRBD1 agrees at 8 bases. The CDR3 has 15 residues. CDR1 and CDR2 from the germline V gene are SGHRS and YFSETQ. Unmatched junction bases numbered 9, after V lost 4 bases and J lost 3 bases. CDR3 sequence reads: CASSPVGQGFYEQYF. CDR3 coding DNA: TGCGCCAGCAGCCCGGTTGGACAGGGATTCTACGAGCAGTACTTC.

Comments on this clonotype: Just one base apart from a much larger clone, this may be a read error. This chain connects TRBV15 to TRBJ2-1; 11 bases are a match to TRBD2. The CDR3 has 16 residues. Germline values: CDR1 LNHNV, CDR2 YYDKDF (reference sequence). The DNA of the CDR3 is TGTACCACGAGCGAGGCTACTAGCGGGAGCTACCCCGAGCAGTTCTTC. It is translated as CTTSEATSGSYPEQFF.

This clonotype has more than one count but fewer than ten. This sequence joins TRBV6-5 and TRBJ2-1, with D maybe TRBD2 (6 bases). V lost 4 bases, J lost 9 bases, and 16 bases lay in between. The CDR3 length is 14 residues. CDR1 and CDR2 (germline): MNHEY, SVGAGI. In DNA, the CDR3 is TGTGCCAGCAGTTCACAACTAGCAATCGGTGAGCAGTTCTTC. It codes for CASSSQLAIGEQFF.

The genes are TRBV7-2 and TRBJ1-4, with a possible D match to TRBD1 (6 bases). The length of the CDR3 is 15 residues. Trimming shortened V by 2 bases and J by 4 bases, and 11 bases separated the two germline ends. Germline lookup yields CDR1 SGHTA and CDR2 FQGNSA. CDR3 in amino acids: CASSLLGQLNEKLFF. CDR3 DNA: TGTGCCAGCAGCTTACTTGGACAGCTTAATGAAAAACTGTTTTTT.

This clonotype was detected a few times. The CDR3: CASSQVRGNEQFF. CDR3 in DNA: TGTGCCAGCAGCCAAGTTCGGGGGAATGAGCAGTTCTTC. V gene TRBV3-1 combines with J gene TRBJ2-1; tentatively, D is TRBD2 (6 bases). The CDR3 consists of 13 residues. From germline, CDR1 is LGHDT and CDR2 YNNKEL (reference sequence). V was clipped by 1 base and J by 7 bases, with 8 bases between them.

V usage is TRBV5-6 and J usage is TRBJ1-1; the D is unclear. Germline V lookup: CDR1 SGHDT, CDR2 YYEEEE. With 8 bases removed from V and 3 bases from J, the gap between germline ends came to 8 bases. CDR3 length equals 11 residues. CDR3 residues: CASETDTEAFF. The CDR3 DNA follows: TGTGCCAGTGAAACTGACACTGAAGCTTTCTTT. Combining the CDR3 with reference TRBV5-6 and TRBJ1-1 gives the whole variable domain DAGVTQSPTHLIKTRGQQVTLRCSPKSGHDTVSWYQQALGQGPQFIFQYYEEEERQRGNFPDRFSGHQFPNYSSELNVNALLLGDSALYLCASETDTEAFFGQGTRLTVV.

Turning to this clonotype: Possible read error: a much larger clone is one base away. The rearrangement uses TRBV10-2 and TRBJ1-5, with 8 bases lining up with TRBD1. The CDR3 has 16 residues. Germline V gene lookup returns CDR1 WSHSY and CDR2 SAAADI. Here the CDR3 reads CTSSAPGQGNNQPQHF. The CDR3 nucleotides read TGCACCAGCAGTGCCCCCGGACAGGGAAACAATCAGCCCCAGCATTTT.

This clonotype has just a few counts. The chain joins TRBV3-1 to TRBJ1-2; no clear D. Trimming shortened V by 1 base and J by 5 bases, and 17 bases separated the two germline ends. This CDR3 contains 16 residues. Germline values: CDR1 LGHDT, CDR2 YNNKEL (reference sequence). This chain's CDR3 is CASSQVMHTRDYGYTF. Here the CDR3 DNA reads TGTGCCAGCAGCCAAGTCATGCACACACGGGATTATGGCTACACCTTC.

The chain joins TRBV7-2 to TRBJ2-3; 10 bases are shared with TRBD2. Germline V gene data show CDR1 as SGHTA and CDR2 as FQGNSA. V trimming: 3 bases; J trimming: 3 bases; junction bases outside the gene matches: 3. The CDR3 extends over 15 amino acids. The CDR3 loop reads CASSFSGRRTDTQYF. The CDR3 nucleotides are TGTGCCAGCAGCTTTAGCGGGAGGAGAACAGATACGCAGTATTTT.

In this sample, this clonotype turned up many times. The genes are TRBV20-1 and TRBJ1-1; D gene unclear. Per the germline V gene, CDR1 is DFQATT and CDR2 is SNEGSKA (reference sequence). With 6 bases removed from V and 3 bases from J, the gap between germline ends came to 11 bases. The CDR3 has 12 residues. DNA for the CDR3: TGCAGTGCCCTAAGCAGGTACACTGAAGCTTTCTTT. Its protein is CSALSRYTEAFF.

The V gene is TRBV29-1, the J gene TRBJ1-2; TRBD1 is a possible D gene (6 bases). CDR3 size: 14 residues. Trimming removed 5 bases at V and 2 bases at J, with 15 bases between. Germline values: CDR1 SQVTM, CDR2 ANQGSEA. Written as DNA, the CDR3 is TGCAGCGTTAGGTCCAGGGGAAGAAACTATGGCTACACCTTC. Translated: CSVRSRGRNYGYTF.

The V call is TRBV3-1, the J call TRBJ1-1, with a weak D call TRBD1 (5 bases). This CDR3 is built from 14 residues. CDR1 is LGHDT, CDR2 YNNKEL, per germline (reference sequence). Trimming removed 1 base at V and 7 bases at J, with 13 bases between. CDR3 sequence reads: CASSQGGGSREAFF. As DNA, the CDR3 is TGTGCCAGCAGCCAAGGGGGGGGATCGCGTGAAGCTTTCTTT.

This clonotype appeared a few times. V gene TRBV20-1 combines with J gene TRBJ1-2; D is possibly TRBD1 (6 bases). With 5 bases removed from V and 5 bases from J, the gap between germline ends came to 15 bases. The CDR3 runs 13 residues. Germline V lookup: CDR1 DFQATT, CDR2 SNEGSKA (reference sequence). CDR3 DNA: TGCAGTGCTCGGGACACCGCTGGGTATGGCTACACCTTC. Translation: CSARDTAGYGYTF.

This clonotype was counted between two and nine times. The rearrangement links TRBV6-2 or TRBV6-3 to TRBJ2-1; TRBD2 matches 9 bases. Germline V lookup: CDR1 MNHEY, CDR2 SVGEGT. CDR3 length: 19 amino acids. V lost 0 bases and J lost 1; bases outside the gene matches: 10. CDR3 residues: CASSYSGLAGTLSYNEQFF. CDR3 DNA sequence: TGTGCCAGCAGTTACTCAGGGCTAGCGGGAACCCTTTCCTACAATGAGCAGTTCTTC.

The chain uses TRBV18 and TRBJ2-2; D tentatively fits TRBD1 or TRBD2 (5 bases each). Germline CDR1 and CDR2: KGHSH and LQKENI. The CDR3 totals 12 residues. The ends were cut back, 5 bases at V and 4 bases at J, with 5 bases in the middle. CDR3 in DNA: TGTGCCAGCTCAGGGACCACCGGGGAGCTGTTTTTT. Translated: CASSGTTGELFF. The variable domain in full, completed from reference TRBV18 and TRBJ2-2, reads NAGVMQNPRHLVRRRGQEARLRCSPMKGHSHVYWYRQLPEEGLKFMVYLQKENIIDESGMPKERFSAEFPKEGPSILRIQQVVRGDSAAYFCASSGTTGELFFGEGSRLTVL.

This rearrangement joins TRBV7-9 to TRBJ2-1; the D gene could be TRBD1 or TRBD2 (5 bases each). Germline assignment: CDR1 SEHNR and CDR2 FQNEAQ (reference sequence). Trimming pared 2 bases from V and 5 bases from J, leaving 10 bases between. The CDR3 extends over 14 amino acids. CDR3 protein: CASSLQGVNNEQFF. CDR3 DNA sequence: TGTGCCAGCAGCTTACAGGGAGTAAACAATGAGCAGTTCTTC.

This clonotype showed up just a few times. The V call is TRBV20-1, the J call TRBJ1-5, with D perhaps matching TRBD1 (5 bases). Trimming took off 7 bases at V and 0 bases at J, with 10 bases between the two ends. Germline CDR1 reads DFQATT; CDR2 reads SNEGSKA (reference sequence). The CDR3 consists of 13 residues. The CDR3 DNA sequence: TGCAGTGTCGGGGGGGATAGCAATCAGCCCCAGCATTTT. Amino acids: CSVGGDSNQPQHF.

This clonotype was recorded a few times. The chain combines TRBV6-5 with TRBJ2-3; perhaps TRBD1 as D (7 bases). Germline V CDR1 and CDR2: MNHEY, SVGAGI. Trimming left V 6 bases short and J 1 base short, with 14 bases between. The CDR3 loop spans 15 amino acids. The CDR3 DNA reads TGTGCCAGCAGGCCACGGGGGACAGGCACAGATACGCAGTATTTT. This codes for CASRPRGTGTDTQYF.

This clonotype was seen a handful of times. The V call is TRBV2, the J call TRBJ1-2; no firm D call. V lost 4 bases to trimming and J lost 2 bases, with 8 bases between them. The CDR3 has 13 residues. The germline V gene encodes CDR1 SNHLY and CDR2 FYNNEI. CDR3 in DNA: TGTGCCAGCAGTGGGGCCGCGAACTATGGCTACACCTTC. It specifies CASSGAANYGYTF. Filled out from reference TRBV2 and TRBJ1-2, the complete variable domain reads EPEVTQTPSHQVTQMGQEVILRCVPISNHLYFYWYRQILGQKVEFLVSFYNNEISEKSEIFDDQFSVERPDGSNFTLKIRSTKLEDSAMYFCASSGAANYGYTFGSGTRLTVV.

This clonotype was detected a few times. The chain uses TRBV10-3 and TRBJ1-1; TRBD1 agrees at 7 bases. With V trimmed by 2 bases and J by 4 bases, 13 bases remained unmatched. This CDR3 is built from 17 residues. Germline CDR1 and CDR2: ENHRY and SYGVKD. The DNA for the CDR3 is TGTGCCATCAGTGAGCCGGGACAGAGGGGAGAGGGCACTGAAGCTTTCTTT. It codes for CAISEPGQRGEGTEAFF.

This clonotype appeared a few times. The genes are TRBV20-1 and TRBJ2-2; 10 bases are shared with TRBD1. The CDR3 contains 16 residues. With V trimmed by 1 base and J by 3 bases, 5 bases remained unmatched. Germline V gene lookup returns CDR1 DFQATT and CDR2 SNEGSKA (reference sequence). The CDR3 DNA reads as TGCAGTGCTAGAGTTACCGGGACAGGGGACACCGGGGAGCTGTTTTTT. Residues: CSARVTGTGDTGELFF.

This clonotype was observed a handful of times. The V call is TRBV10-3, the J call TRBJ2-3; 9 bases line up with TRBD1. CDR3 length: 15 residues. The ends lost 5 bases at V and 4 bases at J; junction bases unmatched: 7. CDR1 is ENHRY and CDR2 is SYGVKD in the germline V gene. CDR3 in amino acids: CAISLNRGRSDTQYF. For the CDR3, the DNA is TGTGCCATCAGTCTAAACAGGGGGCGCTCAGATACGCAGTATTTT.